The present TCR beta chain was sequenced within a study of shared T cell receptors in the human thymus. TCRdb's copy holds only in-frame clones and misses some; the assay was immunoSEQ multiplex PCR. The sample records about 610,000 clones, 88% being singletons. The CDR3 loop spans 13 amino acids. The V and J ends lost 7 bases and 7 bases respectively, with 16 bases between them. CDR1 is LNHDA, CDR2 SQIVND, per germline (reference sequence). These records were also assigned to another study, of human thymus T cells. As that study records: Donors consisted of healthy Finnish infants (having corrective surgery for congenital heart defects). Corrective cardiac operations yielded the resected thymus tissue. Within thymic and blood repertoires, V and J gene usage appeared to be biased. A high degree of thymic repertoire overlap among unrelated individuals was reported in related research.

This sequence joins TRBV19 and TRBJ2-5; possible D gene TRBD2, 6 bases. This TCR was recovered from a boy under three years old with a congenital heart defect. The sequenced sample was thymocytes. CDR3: CASTEPGRGTQYF. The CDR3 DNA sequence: TGTGCCAGTACCGAACCGGGGCGGGGGACCCAGTACTTC.